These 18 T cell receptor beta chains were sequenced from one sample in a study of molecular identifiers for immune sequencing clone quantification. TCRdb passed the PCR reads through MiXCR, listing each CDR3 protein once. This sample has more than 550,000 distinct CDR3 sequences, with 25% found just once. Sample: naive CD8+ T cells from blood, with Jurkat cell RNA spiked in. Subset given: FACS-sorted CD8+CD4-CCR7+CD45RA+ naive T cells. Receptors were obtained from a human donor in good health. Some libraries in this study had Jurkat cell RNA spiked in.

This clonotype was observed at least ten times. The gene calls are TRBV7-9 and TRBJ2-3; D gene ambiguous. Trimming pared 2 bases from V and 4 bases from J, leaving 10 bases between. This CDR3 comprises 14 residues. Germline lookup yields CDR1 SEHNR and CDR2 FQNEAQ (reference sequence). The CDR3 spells CASSLSLDADTQYF. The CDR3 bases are TGTGCCAGCAGCTTATCCCTAGACGCAGATACGCAGTATTTT.

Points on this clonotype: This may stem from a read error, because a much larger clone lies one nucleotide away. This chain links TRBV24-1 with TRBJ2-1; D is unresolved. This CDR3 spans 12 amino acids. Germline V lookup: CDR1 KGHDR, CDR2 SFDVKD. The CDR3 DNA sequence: TGTGCCACCAGTGATTTGGACAATCAGCAGTTCTTC. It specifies CATSDLDNQQFF.

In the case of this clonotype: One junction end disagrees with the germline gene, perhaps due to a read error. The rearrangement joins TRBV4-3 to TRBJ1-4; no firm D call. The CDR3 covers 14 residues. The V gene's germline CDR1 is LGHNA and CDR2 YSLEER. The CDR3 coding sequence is TGCGCCAGCGGCCAATCCGGGGTGGATGAAAAACTGTTTTTT. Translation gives CASGQSGVDEKLFF.

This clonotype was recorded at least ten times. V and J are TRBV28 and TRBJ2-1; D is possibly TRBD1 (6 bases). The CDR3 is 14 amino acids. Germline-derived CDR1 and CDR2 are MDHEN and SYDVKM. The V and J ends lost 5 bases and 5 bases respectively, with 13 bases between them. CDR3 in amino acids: CASSARDTDNEQFF. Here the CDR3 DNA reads TGTGCCAGCAGTGCCCGGGACACCGACAATGAGCAGTTCTTC.

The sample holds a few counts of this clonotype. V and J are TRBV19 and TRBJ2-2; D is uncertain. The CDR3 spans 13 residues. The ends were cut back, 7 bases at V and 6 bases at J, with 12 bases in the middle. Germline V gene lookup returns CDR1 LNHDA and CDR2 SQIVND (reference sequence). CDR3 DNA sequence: TGTGCCAGTACCTTAGGTGGGGCCGGGGAGCTGTTTTTT. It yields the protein CASTLGGAGELFF.

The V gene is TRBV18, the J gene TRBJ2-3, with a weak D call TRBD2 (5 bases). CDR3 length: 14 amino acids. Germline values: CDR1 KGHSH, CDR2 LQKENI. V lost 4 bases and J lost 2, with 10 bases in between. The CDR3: CASSRWGDTDTQYF. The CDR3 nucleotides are TGTGCCAGCTCACGGTGGGGAGACACAGATACGCAGTATTTT.

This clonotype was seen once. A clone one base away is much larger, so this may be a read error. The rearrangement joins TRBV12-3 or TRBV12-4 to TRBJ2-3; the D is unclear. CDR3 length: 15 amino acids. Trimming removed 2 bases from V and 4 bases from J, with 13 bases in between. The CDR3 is CASSLTTVWADTQYF. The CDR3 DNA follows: TGTGCCAGCAGTTTAACAACAGTCTGGGCAGATACGCAGTATTTT.

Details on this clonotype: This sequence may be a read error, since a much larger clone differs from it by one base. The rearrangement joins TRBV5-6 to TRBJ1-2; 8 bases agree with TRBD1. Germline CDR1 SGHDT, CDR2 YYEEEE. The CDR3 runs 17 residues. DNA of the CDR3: TGTGCCAGCGGCTTGGCGGCCGGGGACAGGTTACTCTATGGCTACACCTTC. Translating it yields CASGLAAGDRLLYGYTF.

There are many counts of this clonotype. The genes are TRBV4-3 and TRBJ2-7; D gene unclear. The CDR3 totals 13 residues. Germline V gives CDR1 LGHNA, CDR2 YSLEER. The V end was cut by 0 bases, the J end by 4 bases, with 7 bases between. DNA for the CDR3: TGCGCCAGCAGCCAAGATTCAGGTTACGAGCAGTACTTC. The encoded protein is CASSQDSGYEQYF.

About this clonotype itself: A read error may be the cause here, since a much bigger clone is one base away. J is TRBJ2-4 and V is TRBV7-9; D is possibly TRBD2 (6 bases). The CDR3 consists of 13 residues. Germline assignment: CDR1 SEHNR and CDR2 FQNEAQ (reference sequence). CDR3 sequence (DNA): TGTGCCAGCAGCAACCCACCGGGACTCTCGGGAGTCTTC. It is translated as CASSNPPGLSGVF. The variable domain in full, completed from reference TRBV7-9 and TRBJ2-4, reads DTGVSQNPRHKITKRGQNVTFRCDPISEHNRLYWYRQTLGQGPEFLTYFQNEAQLEKSRLLSDRFSAERPKGSFSTLEIQRTEQGDSAMYLCASSNPPGLSGVFGAGTRLSVL.

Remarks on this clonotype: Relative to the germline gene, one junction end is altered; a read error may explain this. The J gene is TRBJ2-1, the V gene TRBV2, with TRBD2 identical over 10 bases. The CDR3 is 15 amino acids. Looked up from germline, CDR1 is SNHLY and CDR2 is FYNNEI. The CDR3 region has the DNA TGTGCCAGCAGAGAAGCGGGAGGGACTGGCAATGAGCAGTTCTTC. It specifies CASREAGGTGNEQFF.

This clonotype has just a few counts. The CDR3 DNA sequence: TGTGCCAGCCTCAGGACTGGTTACAATGAGCAGTTCTTC. It codes for CASLRTGYNEQFF. This rearrangement joins TRBV28 to TRBJ2-1; perhaps TRBD2 as D (5 bases). The CDR3 consists of 13 residues. Trimming shortened V by 8 bases and J by 4 bases, and 12 bases separated the two germline ends. The germline CDR1 and CDR2 sequences are MDHEN and SYDVKM. The complete variable domain, with remaining parts taken from reference TRBV28 and TRBJ2-1, reads DVKVTQSSRYLVKRTGEKVFLECVQDMDHENMFWYRQDPGLGLRLIYFSYDVKMKEKGDIPEGYSVSREKKERFSLILESASTNQTSMYLCASLRTGYNEQFFGPGTRLTVL.

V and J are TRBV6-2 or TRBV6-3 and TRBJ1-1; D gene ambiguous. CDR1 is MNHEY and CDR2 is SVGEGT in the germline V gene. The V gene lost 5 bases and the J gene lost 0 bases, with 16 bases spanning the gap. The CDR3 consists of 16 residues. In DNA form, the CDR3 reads TGTGCCAGCAGTCCCCTCCAGAGGAGGGTGAACACTGAAGCTTTCTTT. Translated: CASSPLQRRVNTEAFF.

CDR3 bases: TGTGCCAGCAGCGTCATCCCAGGGGGGACTGAAGCTTTCTTT. Translated: CASSVIPGGTEAFF. The rearrangement uses TRBV9 and TRBJ1-1; 7 bases agree with TRBD1. V shed 2 bases and J 5 bases; nucleotides not matched to a gene: 6. This CDR3 has 14 amino acids. CDR1 is SGDLS and CDR2 is YYNGEE in the germline V gene.

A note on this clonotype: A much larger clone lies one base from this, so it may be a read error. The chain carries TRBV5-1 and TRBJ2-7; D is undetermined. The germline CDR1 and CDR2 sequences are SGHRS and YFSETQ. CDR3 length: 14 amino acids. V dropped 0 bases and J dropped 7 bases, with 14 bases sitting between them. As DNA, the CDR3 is TGCGCCAGCAGCTTGGTTGACGGTGACAATGAGCAGTACTTC. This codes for CASSLVDGDNEQYF.

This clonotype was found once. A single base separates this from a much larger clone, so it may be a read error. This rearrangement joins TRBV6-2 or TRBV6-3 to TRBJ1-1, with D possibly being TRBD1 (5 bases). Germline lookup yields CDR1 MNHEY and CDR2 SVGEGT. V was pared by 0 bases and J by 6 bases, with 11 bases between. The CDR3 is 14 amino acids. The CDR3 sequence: CASSYSFGQAEAFF. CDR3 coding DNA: TGTGCCAGCAGTTACTCGTTCGGACAAGCTGAAGCTTTCTTT.

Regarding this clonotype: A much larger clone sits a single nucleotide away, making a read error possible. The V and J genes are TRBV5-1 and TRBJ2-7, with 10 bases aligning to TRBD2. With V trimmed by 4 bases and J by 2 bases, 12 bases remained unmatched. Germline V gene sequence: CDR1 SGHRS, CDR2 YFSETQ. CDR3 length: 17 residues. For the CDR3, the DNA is TGCGCCAGCAGCCTAGCTAGCGGGGGAACTAGCGCCTACGAGCAGTACTTC. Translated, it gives CASSLASGGTSAYEQYF.

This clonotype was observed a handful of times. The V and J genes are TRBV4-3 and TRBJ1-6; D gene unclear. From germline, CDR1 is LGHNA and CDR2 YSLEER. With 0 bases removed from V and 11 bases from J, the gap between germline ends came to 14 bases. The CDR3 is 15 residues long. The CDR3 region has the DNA TGCGCCAGCAGCCAAGATAAGGGCGGGAGCCCACCCCTCCACTTT. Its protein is CASSQDKGGSPPLHF.